This TCR beta chain was identified in a study of CD8 T cells in ankylosing spondylitis. Researchers built TCR beta libraries using quantitative 5'-RACE with molecular barcodes. TCRdb re-called the 5' RACE reads with MiXCR, one entry per CDR3 protein. The sample contains under 300,000 distinct CDR3 sequences, roughly a tenth of which appear only once. This clonotype was detected many times. The trim removed 0 bases at V and 0 bases at J, leaving 5 bases unmatched. This CDR3 has 16 amino acids. The V gene's germline CDR1 is DFQATT and CDR2 SNEGSKA (reference sequence). The sequenced sample was blood, either unsorted or a sorted T cell fraction (not recorded which). The sequence was collected from a male donor with ankylosing spondylitis or in good health (not recorded which). The chain couples TRBV20-1 to TRBJ2-1; 7 nucleotides line up with TRBD2. In DNA, the CDR3 is TGCAGTGCTAGAGATCCAGCGGGATACTCCTACAATGAGCAGTTCTTC. Its protein is CSARDPAGYSYNEQFF.